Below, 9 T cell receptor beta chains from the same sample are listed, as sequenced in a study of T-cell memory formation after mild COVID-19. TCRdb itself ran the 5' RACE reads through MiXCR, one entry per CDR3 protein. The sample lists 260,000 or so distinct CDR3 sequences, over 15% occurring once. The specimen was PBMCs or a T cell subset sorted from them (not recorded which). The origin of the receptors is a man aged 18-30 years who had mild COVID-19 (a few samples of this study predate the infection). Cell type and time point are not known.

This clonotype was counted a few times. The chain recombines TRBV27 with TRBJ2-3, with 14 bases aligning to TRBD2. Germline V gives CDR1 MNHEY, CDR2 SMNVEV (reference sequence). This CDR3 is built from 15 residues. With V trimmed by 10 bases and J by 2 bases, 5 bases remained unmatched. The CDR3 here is CATAGLAGVTDTQYF. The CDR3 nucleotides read TGTGCCACCGCGGGACTAGCGGGGGTCACAGATACGCAGTATTTT.

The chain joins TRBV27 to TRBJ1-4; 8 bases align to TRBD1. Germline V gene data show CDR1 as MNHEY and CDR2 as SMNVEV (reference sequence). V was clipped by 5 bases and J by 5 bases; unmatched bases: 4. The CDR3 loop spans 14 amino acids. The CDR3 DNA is TGTGCCAGCAGTCTCAGGGGGCTAAATGAAAAACTGTTTTTT. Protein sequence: CASSLRGLNEKLFF.

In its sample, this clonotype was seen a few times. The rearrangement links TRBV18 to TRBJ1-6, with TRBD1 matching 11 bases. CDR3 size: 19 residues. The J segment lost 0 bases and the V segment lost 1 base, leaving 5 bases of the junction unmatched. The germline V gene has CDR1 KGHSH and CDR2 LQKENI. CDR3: CASSPRRDRGGSYNSPLHF. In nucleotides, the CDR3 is TGTGCCAGCTCACCACGCCGGGACAGGGGGGGCTCCTATAATTCACCCCTCCACTTT.

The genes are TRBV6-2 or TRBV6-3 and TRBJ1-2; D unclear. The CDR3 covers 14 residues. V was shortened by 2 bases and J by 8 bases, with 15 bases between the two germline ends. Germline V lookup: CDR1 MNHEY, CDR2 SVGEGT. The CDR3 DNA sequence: TGTGCCAGCAGTTACGCCCTCGACTCGGACGGCTACACCTTC. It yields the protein CASSYALDSDGYTF.

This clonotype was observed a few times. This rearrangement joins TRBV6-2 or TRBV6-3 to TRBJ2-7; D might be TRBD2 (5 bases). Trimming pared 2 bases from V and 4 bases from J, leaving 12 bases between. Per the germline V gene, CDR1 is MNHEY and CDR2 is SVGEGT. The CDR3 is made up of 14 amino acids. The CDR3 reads CASSYTGIGYEQYF. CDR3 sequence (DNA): TGTGCCAGCAGTTACACCGGGATCGGGTACGAGCAGTACTTC.

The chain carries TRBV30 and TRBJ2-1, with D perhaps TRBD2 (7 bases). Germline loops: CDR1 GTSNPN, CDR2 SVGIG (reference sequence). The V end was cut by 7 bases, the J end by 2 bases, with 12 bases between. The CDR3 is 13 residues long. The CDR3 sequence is CAFRGDTYNEQFF. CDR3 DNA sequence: TGTGCCTTTCGGGGGGACACCTACAATGAGCAGTTCTTC.

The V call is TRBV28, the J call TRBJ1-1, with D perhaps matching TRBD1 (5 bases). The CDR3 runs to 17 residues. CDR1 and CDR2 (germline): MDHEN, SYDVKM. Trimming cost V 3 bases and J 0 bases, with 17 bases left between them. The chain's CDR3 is CASSFGRVRFLNTEAFF. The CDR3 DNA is TGTGCCAGCAGTTTCGGCAGGGTCCGATTCTTGAACACTGAAGCTTTCTTT. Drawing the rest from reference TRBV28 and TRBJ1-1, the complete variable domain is DVKVTQSSRYLVKRTGEKVFLECVQDMDHENMFWYRQDPGLGLRLIYFSYDVKMKEKGDIPEGYSVSREKKERFSLILESASTNQTSMYLCASSFGRVRFLNTEAFFGQGTRLTVV.

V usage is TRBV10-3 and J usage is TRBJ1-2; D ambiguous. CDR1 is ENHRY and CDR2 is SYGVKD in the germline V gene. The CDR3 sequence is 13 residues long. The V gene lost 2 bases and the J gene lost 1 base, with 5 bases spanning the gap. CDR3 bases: TGTGCCATCAGTGAGCGAAGTAACTATGGCTACACCTTC. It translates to CAISERSNYGYTF.

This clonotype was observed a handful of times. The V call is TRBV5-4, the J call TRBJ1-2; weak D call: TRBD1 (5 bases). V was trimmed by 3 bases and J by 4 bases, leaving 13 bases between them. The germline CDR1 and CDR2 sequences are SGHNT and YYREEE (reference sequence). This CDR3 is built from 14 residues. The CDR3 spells CASSWSRDVYGYTF. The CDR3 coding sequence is TGTGCCAGCAGCTGGAGTAGGGACGTCTATGGCTACACCTTC.